These 8 T cell receptor beta chains originate from one sample sequenced in a study of T cells in Graves' hyperthyroidism and ophthalmopathy. Researchers amplified the TCR beta CDR3 regions from RNA transcripts. Using the HTBI primer set, a first-round RT-PCR was run on the TCR CDR3. TCRdb re-called the multiplex PCR reads through MiXCR, storing one row per CDR3 protein. The sample consists of a few hundred thousand distinct CDR3 sequences, 35% to 55% of them appearing once. The sequencing sample was made of peripheral blood or thyroid tissue (not recorded which). The source is a woman between 18 and 30 years old with Graves' hyperthyroidism.

This clonotype was seen many times. The chain has TRBV15 and TRBJ2-7, with D possibly being TRBD2 (6 bases). V was pared by 1 base and J by 9 bases, with 10 bases between. This CDR3 is 12 amino acids long. The V gene's germline CDR1 is LNHNV and CDR2 YYDKDF (reference sequence). CDR3 residues: CATSRVGGPQYF. In DNA, the CDR3 is TGTGCCACCAGCAGAGTCGGGGGTCCGCAGTACTTC. Complete variable domain (other parts from reference TRBV15 and TRBJ2-7): DAMVIQNPRYQVTQFGKPVTLSCSQTLNHNVMYWYQQKSSQAPKLLFHYYDKDFNNEADTPDNFQSRRPNTSFCFLDIRSPGLGDTAMYLCATSRVGGPQYFGPGTRLTVT.

The CDR3 coding sequence is TGCGCCAGCAGCCAATCGAGCGACGGGGGCGAAAAACTGTTTTTT. Translation: CASSQSSDGGEKLFF. The chain carries TRBV4-3 and TRBJ1-4, with D possibly being TRBD1 (6 bases). Looked up from germline, CDR1 is LGHNA and CDR2 is YSLEER. Trimming removed 2 bases at V and 8 bases at J, with 15 bases between. The CDR3 runs 15 residues.

Worth noting for this clonotype: Without the conserved terminal phenylalanine or tryptophan, this CDR3 likely stems from a read error. CDR3 bases: TGTGCCAGCAGCCTCGACGGACTAGCGGGAACCTACGAGCAGTACCTC. This translates into CASSLDGLAGTYEQYL. The V and J genes are TRBV7-2 and TRBJ2-7; TRBD2 matches 12 bases. The germline gives CDR1 SGHTA, CDR2 FQGNSA. With 5 bases clipped from V and 2 bases from J, the junction kept 7 bases outside the gene matches. The length of the CDR3 is 16 residues.

The V gene is TRBV14, the J gene TRBJ1-3, with D unresolved. This CDR3 region has 15 residues. Germline values: CDR1 SGHDN, CDR2 FVKESK. Trimming shortened V by 0 bases and J by 0 bases, and 6 bases separated the two germline ends. CDR3 amino acids: CASSQDGISGNTIYF. The CDR3 DNA sequence: TGTGCCAGCAGCCAAGATGGGATCTCTGGAAACACCATATATTTT.

This chain joins TRBV19 and TRBJ2-2, with D perhaps assigned TRBD1 or TRBD2 (5 bases each). V dropped 4 bases and J dropped 7 bases, with 13 bases sitting between them. The germline CDR1 and CDR2 sequences are LNHDA and SQIVND (reference sequence). The length of the CDR3 is 14 residues. Written as DNA, the CDR3 is TGTGCCAGTAGTAAACGTGGGGACGGCGGGGAGCTGTTTTTT. Its protein is CASSKRGDGGELFF.

This clonotype was counted at least ten times. The rearrangement joins TRBV7-2 to TRBJ2-7; D is perhaps TRBD1 (6 bases). This CDR3 is built from 14 residues. CDR1 is SGHTA and CDR2 is FQGNSA in the germline V gene. V was clipped by 5 bases and J by 0 bases, with 11 bases between them. CDR3 sequence: CASSLGDTSYEQYF. The CDR3 coding sequence is TGTGCCAGCAGCCTGGGGGACACCTCCTACGAGCAGTACTTC.

The J gene is TRBJ1-1, the V gene TRBV7-9; D may be TRBD1 (6 bases). V was shortened by 6 bases and J by 7 bases, with 18 bases between the two germline ends. CDR1 is SEHNR and CDR2 is FQNEAQ in the germline V gene (reference sequence). The CDR3 covers 14 residues. The CDR3 here is CASSRYQGWNEAFF. Here the CDR3 DNA reads TGTGCCAGCAGTAGGTACCAGGGGTGGAATGAAGCTTTCTTT. The variable domain in full, completed from reference TRBV7-9 and TRBJ1-1, reads DTGVSQNPRHKITKRGQNVTFRCDPISEHNRLYWYRQTLGQGPEFLTYFQNEAQLEKSRLLSDRFSAERPKGSFSTLEIQRTEQGDSAMYLCASSRYQGWNEAFFGQGTRLTVV.

This clonotype showed up many times. For the CDR3, the DNA is TGCGCCAGCAGCCCACCCCTAAGCGGGAGGAACACCGGGGAGCTGTTTTTT. Its protein is CASSPPLSGRNTGELFF. The V and J genes are TRBV4-1 and TRBJ2-2; 8 bases map to TRBD2. The junction had 8 bases not matched to a gene; V was cut back by 4 bases and J by 1 base. The CDR3 runs 17 residues. The germline V gene encodes CDR1 MGHRA and CDR2 YSYEKL.